Reported below is one T cell receptor beta chain. Its antigen is undetermined. This sample was taken from a study of human T cells and chemical hapten exposure. TCRdb re-called the RACE reads through MiXCR, storing one row per CDR3 protein. The table includes about 120,000 distinct CDR3 sequences, roughly 15% detected once. Findings and caveats of the study: TCRs exceeding 1 in 1000 frequency stayed unchanged with DPC sensitization.

Time point specified: patch test 1, 2 weeks after DPC sensitization. As for treatment: therapeutic diphenylcyclopropenone sensitization with weekly scalp DPC. The CDR3 contains 12 residues. V gave up 4 bases and J gave up 8 bases, with 12 bases separating them. Germline CDR1 reads SGHRS; CDR2 reads YFSETQ. The V and J genes are TRBV5-1 and TRBJ1-2; D gene unclear. This material consisted of whole blood, taken in connection with sensitization to the hapten diphenylcyclopropenone (DPC). The TCR was taken from a man aged 18 to 30 with alopecia areata. Some clones in this sample may be carry-over from other donors' samples. The CDR3 bases are TGCGCCAGCAGCGCAAGGGAGGAAGGCTACACCTTC. Encoded protein: CASSAREEGYTF. The full variable domain, rest sourced from reference TRBV5-1 and TRBJ1-2, is KAGVTQTPRYLIKTRGQQVTLSCSPISGHRSVSWYQQTPGQGLQFLFEYFSETQRNKGNFPGRFSGRQFSNSRSEMNVSTLELGDSALYLCASSAREEGYTFGSGTRLTVV.